This T cell receptor (beta chain) came from a study of beta chain features in type 1 diabetes. To note about this clone: Its target is not known.

The study reverse transcribed the entire isolated RNA, so it sequenced expressed TCRB transcripts. The assay was immunoSEQ multiplex PCR, and TCRdb's table has in-frame clones only and misses some. In the table there are roughly 450,000 clones, approximately 15% of which are singletons. Study-level results: Naive, central memory and Treg TCRB repertoires appeared more alike in patients than in healthy donors. The study found fewer insertions and more deletions at VDJ junctions in type 1 diabetes patients.

The CDR3 has 12 residues. The germline CDR1 and CDR2 sequences are SQVTM and ANQGSEA. Trimming shortened V by 7 bases and J by 0 bases, and 7 bases separated the two germline ends. The source material was naive CD4+ T cells from blood. The J gene is TRBJ1-5, the V gene TRBV29-1; D unclear. This TCR was sampled from a man aged 25 to 45 in good health. CDR3 in DNA: TGCAGCGCTCGAAATAGCAATCAGCCCCAGCATTTT. Its protein product is CSARNSNQPQHF.